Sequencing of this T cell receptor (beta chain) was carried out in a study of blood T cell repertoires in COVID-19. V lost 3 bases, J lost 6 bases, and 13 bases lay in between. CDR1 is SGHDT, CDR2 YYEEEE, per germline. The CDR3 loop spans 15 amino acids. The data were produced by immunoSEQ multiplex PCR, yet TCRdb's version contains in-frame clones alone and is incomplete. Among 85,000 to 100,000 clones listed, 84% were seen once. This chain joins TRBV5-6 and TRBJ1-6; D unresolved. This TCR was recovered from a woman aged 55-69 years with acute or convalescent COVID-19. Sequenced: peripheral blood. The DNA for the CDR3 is TGTGCCAGCAGCTACCGACCGGGGTTTAATTCACCCCTCCACTTT. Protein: CASSYRPGFNSPLHF.